Following are 7 T cell receptor beta chains from one sample sequenced in a study of radiotherapy plus CTLA-4 blockade in lung cancer. Sequencing was performed with immunoSEQ multiplex PCR; in TCRdb, only in-frame clones are kept and a portion is missing. The sample contains approximately 76,000 clones, 78% of which appear only once. The input for sequencing was peripheral blood, taken from a patient treated with radiotherapy plus ipilimumab. These receptors were collected from a human donor with non-small cell lung cancer who had a partial response to radiotherapy plus ipilimumab. Some clones in this sample may be carry-over from other donors' samples.

This clone was seen a few times. The genes are TRBV11-3 and TRBJ2-3, with TRBD2 matching 7 bases. The CDR3 is made up of 13 amino acids. From germline, CDR1 is SGHNT and CDR2 YENEEA. Trimming cost V 5 bases and J 9 bases; bases outside gene matches: 8. The CDR3 DNA follows: TGTGCCAGCAGCCAGCGGGACCTCGGGACGCAGTATTTT. Amino acid sequence: CASSQRDLGTQYF.

V is TRBV5-6 and J is TRBJ2-5, with D maybe TRBD2 (5 bases). V was shortened by 3 bases and J by 2 bases, with 8 bases between the two germline ends. CDR1 and CDR2 from the germline V gene are SGHDT and YYEEEE. There are 13 residues in the CDR3. CDR3: CASSSTIQETQYF. The CDR3 DNA sequence: TGTGCCAGCAGCTCGACTATTCAAGAGACCCAGTACTTC.

In its sample, this clone was seen a few times. The V call is TRBV19, the J call TRBJ1-1, with 7 bases matching TRBD1. The V gene's germline CDR1 is LNHDA and CDR2 SQIVND (reference sequence). Unmatched junction bases numbered 6, after V lost 4 bases and J lost 4 bases. This CDR3 spans 14 amino acids. Here the CDR3 DNA reads TGTGCCAGTAGTAGAGCTACAGGGGTCACTGAAGCTTTCTTT. Protein sequence: CASSRATGVTEAFF.

The J gene is TRBJ2-1, the V gene TRBV4-1; 9 bases are shared with TRBD1. The CDR3 has 19 amino acids. V lost 3 bases to trimming and J lost 0 bases; unmatched junction nucleotides: 12. CDR1 and CDR2 from the germline V gene are MGHRA and YSYEKL. The CDR3 reads CASSHRLEATGGSYNEQFF. The CDR3 DNA follows: TGCGCCAGCAGCCACCGACTGGAAGCGACAGGGGGCTCCTACAATGAGCAGTTCTTC.

The rearrangement links TRBV28 to TRBJ2-7; 11 positions agree with TRBD2. Unmatched junction bases numbered 3, after V lost 3 bases and J lost 5 bases. There are 14 residues in the CDR3. The germline V gene encodes CDR1 MDHEN and CDR2 SYDVKM. Written as DNA, the CDR3 is TGTGCCAGCAGTTTTAGCGGGGGGGCCCACGAGCAGTACTTC. Amino acid sequence: CASSFSGGAHEQYF.

The V call is TRBV6-5, the J call TRBJ2-7; 8 nucleotides align to TRBD1. Per germline, CDR1 MNHEY and CDR2 SVGAGI. The CDR3 has 15 residues. V shed 4 bases and J 5 bases; nucleotides not matched to a gene: 10. The CDR3 nucleotides are TGTGCCAGCAGTTTGACAGGGGTCCCTCCTAACGAGCAGTACTTC. Translation: CASSLTGVPPNEQYF.

This chain links TRBV14 with TRBJ2-7; 9 bases align to TRBD1. The CDR3 loop spans 17 amino acids. After removal of 4 bases from V and 0 bases from J, the junction contained 10 bases not matched to a gene. In germline, CDR1 is SGHDN, CDR2 FVKESK. The CDR3 is CASSRTGTGSSSYEQYF. The CDR3 DNA is TGTGCCAGCAGCCGTACCGGGACAGGGAGTAGCTCCTACGAGCAGTACTTC.